This T cell receptor beta chain was identified during a study of blood T cell repertoires in COVID-19. Study summary: T cells, B-cell-depleted T cells, or PBMCs provided the cDNA or gDNA that served as material.

A remark on this clone: The same CDR3 can be traced to other DNA sequences in this sample.

V lost 0 bases to trimming and J lost 5 bases, with 4 bases between them. Looked up from germline, CDR1 is LNHNV and CDR2 is YYDKDF (reference sequence). This CDR3 has 13 residues. Sequencing used immunoSEQ multiplex PCR; TCRdb keeps in-frame clones, though not all of them. The table lists 250,000 or so clones, more than 75% of them singletons. The source material was peripheral blood. This TCR derives from a woman in her sixties or seventies with COVID-19, enrolled during active disease. The J gene is TRBJ2-2, the V gene TRBV15; no firm D call. The CDR3 DNA sequence: TGTGCCACCAGCAGAGACCGGACCGGGGAGCTGTTTTTT. Its protein is CATSRDRTGELFF.